What follows are 12 T cell receptor beta chains derived from one specimen sequenced in a study of control samples from healthy donors and cancer patients. Data came from immunoSEQ multiplex PCR; TCRdb stores just in-frame clones and leaves some out. The sample consists of over 85,000 clones, 85% to 90% of them appearing once. The specimen sequenced was PBMCs. These receptors all come from a woman between 50 and 59 years old with colorectal cancer.

The gene calls are TRBV5-4 and TRBJ2-3; D not certain. Germline CDR1 and CDR2: SGHNT and YYREEE (reference sequence). Trimming removed 0 bases at V and 2 bases at J, with 7 bases between. CDR3 length: 14 amino acids. CDR3 in DNA: TGTGCCAGCAGCTTGGAGGCGACCACAGATACGCAGTATTTT. Protein: CASSLEATTDTQYF.

This clone was seen a few times. This rearrangement joins TRBV12-5 to TRBJ2-7; possible D gene TRBD2, 6 bases. CDR1 and CDR2 (germline): LGHNT, FRNRAP. The CDR3 is 14 residues long. With 0 bases removed from V and 5 bases from J, the gap between germline ends came to 11 bases. CDR3 DNA: TGTGCTAGTGGTTTGGTACGAGGAGGGGACGAGCAGTACGTC. This codes for CASGLVRGGDEQYV.

This chain uses TRBV4-1 with TRBJ2-7; D not resolved. In germline, CDR1 is MGHRA, CDR2 YSYEKL. Trimming took 0 bases from V and 6 from J, leaving 9 bases between them. The CDR3 extends over 13 amino acids. As DNA, the CDR3 is TGCGCCAGCAGCCAAGATCGGGCCCTCGAGCAGTACGTC. Protein product: CASSQDRALEQYV.

This chain joins TRBV5-1 and TRBJ2-3; 7 nucleotides align to TRBD1. This CDR3 has 14 amino acids. Looked up from germline, CDR1 is SGHRS and CDR2 is YFSETQ. The ends lost 2 bases at V and 5 bases at J; junction bases unmatched: 5. The CDR3: CASSFSTGQDTQYF. In DNA, the CDR3 is TGCGCCAGCAGCTTTTCGACAGGGCAAGATACGCAGTATTTT.

The J gene is TRBJ2-2, the V gene TRBV7-9; no clear D gene. In germline, CDR1 is SEHNR, CDR2 FQNEAQ (reference sequence). The CDR3 totals 13 residues. V was trimmed by 2 bases and J by 4 bases, leaving 5 bases between them. CDR3 bases: TGTGCCAGCAGCTTAACGCCCACCGGGGAGCTGTTTTTT. This codes for CASSLTPTGELFF.

The rearrangement joins TRBV18 to TRBJ2-3, with D unresolved. The ends were cut back, 2 bases at V and 0 bases at J, with 6 bases in the middle. Germline lookup yields CDR1 KGHSH and CDR2 LQKENI. This CDR3 spans 14 amino acids. CDR3 sequence: CASSPTTSTDTQYF. The CDR3 DNA sequence: TGTGCCAGCTCACCAACCACTAGCACAGATACGCAGTATTTT.

The rearrangement joins TRBV27 to TRBJ1-5; D might be TRBD1 (5 bases). The V and J ends lost 3 bases and 7 bases respectively, with 10 bases between them. The germline CDR1 and CDR2 sequences are MNHEY and SMNVEV (reference sequence). The CDR3 runs to 13 residues. The CDR3 region has the DNA TGTGCCAGCAGTTTTGGGGACCTGCAGCCCCAGCATTTT. It encodes CASSFGDLQPQHF.

The chain couples TRBV14 to TRBJ1-2; D is unresolved. V lost 5 bases, J lost 1 base, and 8 bases lay in between. This CDR3 is 13 amino acids long. The germline gives CDR1 SGHDN, CDR2 FVKESK. The CDR3 nucleotides read TGTGCCAGCAGCGTACGGGGTAACTATGGCTACACCTTC. Translating it yields CASSVRGNYGYTF. The entire variable domain, with the rest obtained from reference TRBV14 and TRBJ1-2, is as follows: EAGVTQFPSHSVIEKGQTVTLRCDPISGHDNLYWYRRVMGKEIKFLLHFVKESKQDESGMPNNRFLAERTGGTYSTLKVQPAELEDSGVYFCASSVRGNYGYTFGSGTRLTVV.

Only one count was recorded for this clone. V usage is TRBV2 and J usage is TRBJ2-3; no clear D. The ends were cut back, 9 bases at V and 3 bases at J, with 13 bases in the middle. The CDR3 is 13 residues long. CDR1 is SNHLY, CDR2 FYNNEI, per germline. The CDR3 protein is CASGVRRTDTQYF. In DNA form, the CDR3 reads TGTGCCAGTGGGGTACGTCGGACAGATACGCAGTATTTT.

The rearrangement links TRBV7-6 to TRBJ2-3; 11 nucleotides match TRBD1. Germline V lookup: CDR1 SGHVS, CDR2 FNYEAQ. The CDR3 runs 16 residues. The junction had 6 bases not matched to a gene; V was cut back by 4 bases and J by 3 bases. CDR3 nucleotide sequence: TGTGCCAGCAGCTCCGGGACAGGGGGAAATACAGATACGCAGTATTTT. Protein product: CASSSGTGGNTDTQYF.

The rearrangement joins TRBV27 to TRBJ2-5; TRBD1 is a possible D gene (6 bases). Trimming took 2 bases from V and 2 from J, leaving 9 bases between them. The CDR3 extends over 14 amino acids. CDR1 is MNHEY, CDR2 SMNVEV, per germline (reference sequence). CDR3 protein: CASSLRTAQETQYF. CDR3 DNA sequence: TGTGCCAGCAGTTTAAGGACAGCTCAAGAGACCCAGTACTTC.

The chain is built from TRBV6-5 and TRBJ1-3, with TRBD1 as a possible D gene (5 bases). CDR1 MNHEY and CDR2 SVGAGI come from the germline V gene. CDR3 length: 14 amino acids. Between the trimmed V and J ends, which lost 6 bases and 4 bases, there was a span of 13 bases. CDR3 DNA: TGTGCCAGCAGCTCCACAGGTGGAGGAAACACCATATATTTT. As protein: CASSSTGGGNTIYF.